This T cell receptor beta chain was recorded in a study of OX40 agonist ivuxolimab in advanced cancers. Study in general: Given to patients was ivuxolimab, an agonistic anti-OX40 (CD134) antibody.

Whole-study findings and limits: Circulating CD4+ and CD8+ T cells showed clonal expansion by week 6 at 0.1 to 3.0 mg/kg.

In the case of this clone: Its specificity is unknown.

Method: immunoSEQ multiplex PCR; TCRdb's copy keeps in-frame clones and lacks some. This table has around 79,000 clones, roughly nine tenths appearing once. This specimen was CD4+ or CD8+ T cells sorted from blood, taken in a trial of the OX40 agonist ivuxolimab. This sequence originates from an adult with an advanced solid tumor such as melanoma, head and neck, liver or kidney cancer.

CDR3 DNA: TGTGCCAGCAGCTTAGGACGGAGCTCCTATAATTCACCCCTCCACTTT. This translates into CASSLGRSSYNSPLHF. The V gene is TRBV13, the J gene TRBJ1-6; no definite D call. This CDR3 region has 16 residues. The germline CDR1 and CDR2 sequences are PRHDT and FYEKMQ (reference sequence). The germline V and J ends were trimmed by 0 bases and 0 bases, with 6 bases remaining between them.